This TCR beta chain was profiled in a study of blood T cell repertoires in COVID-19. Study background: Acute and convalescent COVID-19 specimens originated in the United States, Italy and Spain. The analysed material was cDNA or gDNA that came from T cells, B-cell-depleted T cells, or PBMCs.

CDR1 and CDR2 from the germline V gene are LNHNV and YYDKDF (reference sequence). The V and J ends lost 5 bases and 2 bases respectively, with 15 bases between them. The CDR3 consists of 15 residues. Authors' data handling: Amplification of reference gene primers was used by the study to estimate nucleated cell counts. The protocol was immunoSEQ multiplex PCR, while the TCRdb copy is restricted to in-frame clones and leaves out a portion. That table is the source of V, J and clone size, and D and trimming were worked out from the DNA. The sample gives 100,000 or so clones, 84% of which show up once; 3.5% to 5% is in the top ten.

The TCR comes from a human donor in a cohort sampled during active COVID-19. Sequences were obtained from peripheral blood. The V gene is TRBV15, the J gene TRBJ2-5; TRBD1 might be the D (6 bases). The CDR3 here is CATSGPVQGQETQYF. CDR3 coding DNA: TGTGCCACCAGCGGCCCCGTACAGGGTCAAGAGACCCAGTACTTC.